This TCR beta chain was identified in a study of cytomegalovirus exposure and HLA in healthy donors. The PCR contained 60 Vbeta and 13 Jbeta primers. Data came from immunoSEQ multiplex PCR; TCRdb stores just in-frame clones and leaves some out. Found here are fewer than 150,000 clones; the top ten clones hold about 2.1%. The ends were cut back, 7 bases at V and 5 bases at J, with 20 bases in the middle. Germline V lookup: CDR1 MNHNY, CDR2 SVGAGI (reference sequence). The CDR3 is 15 amino acids. This sequence originates from a woman in her fifties or sixties in good health and CMV-seronegative. The material sequenced was PBMCs. The chain is built from TRBV6-6 and TRBJ2-5; a possible D gene is TRBD2 (6 bases). The CDR3 loop reads CASTLPDPEGETQYF. As DNA, the CDR3 is TGTGCCAGCACCCTTCCGGACCCGGAGGGGGAGACCCAGTACTTC.